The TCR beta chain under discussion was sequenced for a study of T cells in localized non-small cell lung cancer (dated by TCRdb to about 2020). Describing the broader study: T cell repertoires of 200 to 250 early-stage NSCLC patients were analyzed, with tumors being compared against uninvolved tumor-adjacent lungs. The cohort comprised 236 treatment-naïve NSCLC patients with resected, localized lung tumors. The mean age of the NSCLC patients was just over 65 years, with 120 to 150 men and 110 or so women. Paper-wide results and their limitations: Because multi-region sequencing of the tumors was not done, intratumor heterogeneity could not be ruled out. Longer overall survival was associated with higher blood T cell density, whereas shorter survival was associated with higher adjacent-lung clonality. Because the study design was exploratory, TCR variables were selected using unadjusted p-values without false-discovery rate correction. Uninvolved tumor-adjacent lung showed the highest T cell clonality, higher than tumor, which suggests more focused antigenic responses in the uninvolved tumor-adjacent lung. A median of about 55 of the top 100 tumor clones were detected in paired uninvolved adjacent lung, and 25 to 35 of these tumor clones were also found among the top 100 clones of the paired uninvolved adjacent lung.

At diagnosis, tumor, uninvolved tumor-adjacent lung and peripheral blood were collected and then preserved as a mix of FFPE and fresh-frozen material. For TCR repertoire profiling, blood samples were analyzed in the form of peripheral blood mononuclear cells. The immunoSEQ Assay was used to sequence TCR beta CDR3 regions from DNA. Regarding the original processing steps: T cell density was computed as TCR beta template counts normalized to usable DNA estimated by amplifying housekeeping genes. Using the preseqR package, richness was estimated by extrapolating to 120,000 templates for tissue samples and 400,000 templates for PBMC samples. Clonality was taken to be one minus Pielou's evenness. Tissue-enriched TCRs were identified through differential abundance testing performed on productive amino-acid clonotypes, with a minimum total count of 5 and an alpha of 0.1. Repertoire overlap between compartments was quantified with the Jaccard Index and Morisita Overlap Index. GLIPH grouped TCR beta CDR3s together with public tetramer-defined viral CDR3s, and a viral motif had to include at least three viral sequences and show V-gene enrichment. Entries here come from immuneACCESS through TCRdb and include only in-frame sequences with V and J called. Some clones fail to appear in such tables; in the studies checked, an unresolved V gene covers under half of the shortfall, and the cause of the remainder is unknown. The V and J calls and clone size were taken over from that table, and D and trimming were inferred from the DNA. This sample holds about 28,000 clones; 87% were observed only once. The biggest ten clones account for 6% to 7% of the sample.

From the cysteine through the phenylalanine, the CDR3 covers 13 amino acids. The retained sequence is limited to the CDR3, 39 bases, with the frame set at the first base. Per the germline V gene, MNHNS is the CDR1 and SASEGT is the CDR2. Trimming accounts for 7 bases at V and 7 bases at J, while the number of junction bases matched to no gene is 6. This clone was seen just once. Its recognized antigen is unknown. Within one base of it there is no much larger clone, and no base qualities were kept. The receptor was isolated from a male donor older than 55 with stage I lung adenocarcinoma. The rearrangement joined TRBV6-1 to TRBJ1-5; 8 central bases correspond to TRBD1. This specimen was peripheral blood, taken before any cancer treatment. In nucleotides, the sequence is TGTGCCAGCACCAGACAGGGGATCCAGCCCCAGCATTTT. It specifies CASTRQGIQPQHF.